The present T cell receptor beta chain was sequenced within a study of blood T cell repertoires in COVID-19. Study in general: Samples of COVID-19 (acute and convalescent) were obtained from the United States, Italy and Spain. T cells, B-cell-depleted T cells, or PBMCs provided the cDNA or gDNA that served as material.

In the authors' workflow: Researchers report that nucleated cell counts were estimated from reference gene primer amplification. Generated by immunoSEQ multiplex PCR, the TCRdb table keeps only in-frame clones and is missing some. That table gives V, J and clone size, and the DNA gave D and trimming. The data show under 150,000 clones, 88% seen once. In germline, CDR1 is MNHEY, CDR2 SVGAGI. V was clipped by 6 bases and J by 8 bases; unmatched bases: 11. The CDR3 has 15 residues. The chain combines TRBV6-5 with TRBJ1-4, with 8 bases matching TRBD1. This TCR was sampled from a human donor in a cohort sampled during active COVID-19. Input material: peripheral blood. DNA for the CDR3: TGTGCCAGCAGGCGAACAGGGGGAAAATGGGAAAAACTGTTTTTT. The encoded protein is CASRRTGGKWEKLFF.